This is a list of T cell receptor beta chains from one sample in a study of T cell repertoires in cytomegalovirus infection. TCRdb analysed the reads with MiXCR anew, one entry per CDR3 protein. The repertoire holds about half a million distinct CDR3 sequences, with 30% to 40% as singletons. No cognate antigen is known for these TCRs. The material sequenced was cultured PBMCs, taken from culture after CMV antigen stimulation. The receptors were gathered from a human donor in good health (CMV status not recorded). Some clones in this sample may be carry-over from other donors' samples. Each CDR3 is given without its conserved first and last residue. The order of the fields is J gene, V gene, CDR3 protein.

>TRBJ2-4|TRBV6-2/TRBV6-3
ASSYFRQGLAKNIQY
>TRBJ2-6|TRBV12-5
ASGLRSSSGANVLT
>TRBJ2-3|TRBV7-9
ASSLGSPRTDTQY
>TRBJ2-3|TRBV27
ASSFLGPTGADTQY
>TRBJ2-2|TRBV7-2
ASSLYGELF
>TRBJ2-5|TRBV7-8
ASSLGRTSGRGVFGETQY
>TRBJ1-1|TRBV7-2
ASSPVGGGGASGAF
>TRBJ2-3|TRBV20-1
SARDLSREGRRVSTDTQY
>TRBJ2-5|TRBV11-2
ASSFLQKQETQY
>TRBJ2-6|TRBV18
ASSPILQGGSGANVLT
>TRBJ2-3|TRBV7-2
ASSLSGRSTDTQY
>TRBJ2-5|TRBV2
ASKSSWPSGETQY
>TRBJ1-1|TRBV7-2
ASSLRPRMNTEAF
>TRBJ2-1|TRBV24-1
ATSDYLAGRPSSYNEQF
>TRBJ1-4|TRBV30
AWSVGGHEKLF
>TRBJ2-3|TRBV10-3
AISDRAATQY
>TRBJ2-5|TRBV7-2
ASSSGLAGGRETQY
>TRBJ1-5|TRBV7-2
ASSLGTARYQPQH
>TRBJ2-3|TRBV19
ATQIAGGPFVADTQY
>TRBJ2-2|TRBV2
ASSIREVNTGELF
>TRBJ2-7|TRBV28
ASSQGFYEQY
>TRBJ1-1|TRBV5-1
ASSLDDRTGTF
>TRBJ2-5|TRBV7-2
ASSIQRERQETQY
>TRBJ1-3|TRBV6-5
ASSYFAPTDHSGNTIY
>TRBJ2-3|TRBV7-2
ASSTGSDTQY
>TRBJ1-1|TRBV7-8
ASSLGDSLMNTEAF
>TRBJ2-5|TRBV12-3/TRBV12-4
ASSSAGFGKTQY
>TRBJ1-2|TRBV7-2
ASSSTTGGMAYGYT
>TRBJ2-3|TRBV12-3/TRBV12-4
ASSLERTPTDTQY
>TRBJ2-7|TRBV7-2
ASSLSDAYEQY
>TRBJ2-5|TRBV20-1
SARVGQRAASDTQY
>TRBJ2-7|TRBV7-2
ASSLSSGYYEQY
>TRBJ2-6|TRBV5-1
ASSFAQGFSGANVLT